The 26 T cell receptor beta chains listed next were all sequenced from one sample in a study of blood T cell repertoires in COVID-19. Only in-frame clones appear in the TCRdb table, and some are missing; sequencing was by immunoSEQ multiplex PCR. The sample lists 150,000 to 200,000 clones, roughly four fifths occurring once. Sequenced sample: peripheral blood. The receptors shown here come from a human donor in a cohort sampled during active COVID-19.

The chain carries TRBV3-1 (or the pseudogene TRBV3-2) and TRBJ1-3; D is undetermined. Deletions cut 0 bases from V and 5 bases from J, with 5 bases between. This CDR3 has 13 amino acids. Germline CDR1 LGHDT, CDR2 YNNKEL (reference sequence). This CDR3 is CASSQDQRNTIYF. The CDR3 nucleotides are TGTGCCAGCAGCCAAGATCAGAGAAACACCATATATTTT.

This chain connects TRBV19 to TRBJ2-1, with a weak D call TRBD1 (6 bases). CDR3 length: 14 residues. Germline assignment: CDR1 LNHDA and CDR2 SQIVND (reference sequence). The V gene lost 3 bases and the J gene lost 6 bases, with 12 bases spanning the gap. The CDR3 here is CASSMEQGINEQFF. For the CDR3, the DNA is TGTGCCAGTAGTATGGAACAGGGAATCAATGAGCAGTTCTTC.

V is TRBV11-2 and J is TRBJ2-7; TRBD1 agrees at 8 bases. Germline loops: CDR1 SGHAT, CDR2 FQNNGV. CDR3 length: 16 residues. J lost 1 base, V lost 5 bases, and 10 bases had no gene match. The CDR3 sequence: CASSITTGAGSYEQYF. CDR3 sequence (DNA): TGTGCCAGCAGCATAACGACAGGGGCGGGATCCTACGAGCAGTACTTC.

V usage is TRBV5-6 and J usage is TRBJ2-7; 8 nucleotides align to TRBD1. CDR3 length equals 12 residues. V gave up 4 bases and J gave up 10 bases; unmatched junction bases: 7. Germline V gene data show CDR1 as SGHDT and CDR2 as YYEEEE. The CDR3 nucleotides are TGTGCCAGCAGCCCCGGGACAGGCCCCCAGTACTTC. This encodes CASSPGTGPQYF.

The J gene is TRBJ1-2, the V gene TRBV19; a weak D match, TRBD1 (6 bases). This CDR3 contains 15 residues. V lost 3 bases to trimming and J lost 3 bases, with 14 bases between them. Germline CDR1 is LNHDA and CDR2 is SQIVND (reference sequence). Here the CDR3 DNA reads TGTGCCAGTAGTATGGGAATGGGGGCCGACTATGGCTACACCTTC. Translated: CASSMGMGADYGYTF.

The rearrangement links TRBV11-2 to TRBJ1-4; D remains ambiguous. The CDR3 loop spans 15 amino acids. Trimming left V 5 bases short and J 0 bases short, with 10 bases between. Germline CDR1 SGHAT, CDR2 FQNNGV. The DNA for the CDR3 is TGTGCCAGCAGCCCCCCGAGTCCAACTAATGAAAAACTGTTTTTT. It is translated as CASSPPSPTNEKLFF.

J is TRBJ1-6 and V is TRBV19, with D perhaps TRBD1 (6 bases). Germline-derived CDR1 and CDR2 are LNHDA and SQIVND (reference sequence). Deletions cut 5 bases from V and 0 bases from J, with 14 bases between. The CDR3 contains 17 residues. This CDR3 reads CASSVNTGSSYNSPLHF. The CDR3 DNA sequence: TGTGCCAGTAGTGTTAATACAGGGAGCTCCTATAATTCACCCCTCCACTTT. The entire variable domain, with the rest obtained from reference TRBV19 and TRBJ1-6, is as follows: DGGITQSPKYLFRKEGQNVTLSCEQNLNHDAMYWYRQDPGQGLRLIYYSQIVNDFQKGDIAEGYSVSREKKESFPLTVTSAQKNPTAFYLCASSVNTGSSYNSPLHFGNGTRLTVT.

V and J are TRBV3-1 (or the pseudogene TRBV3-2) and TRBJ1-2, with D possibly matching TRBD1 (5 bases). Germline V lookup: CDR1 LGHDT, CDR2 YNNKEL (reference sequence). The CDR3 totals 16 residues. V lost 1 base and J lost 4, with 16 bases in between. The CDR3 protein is CASSQVAQGLLYGYTF. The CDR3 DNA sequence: TGTGCCAGCAGCCAAGTGGCCCAGGGCCTACTCTATGGCTACACCTTC.

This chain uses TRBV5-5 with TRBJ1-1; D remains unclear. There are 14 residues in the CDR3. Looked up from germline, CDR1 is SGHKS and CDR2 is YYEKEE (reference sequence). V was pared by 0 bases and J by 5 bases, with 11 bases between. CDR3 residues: CASSLGLTGTEAFF. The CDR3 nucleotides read TGTGCCAGCAGCTTGGGCCTGACGGGGACTGAAGCTTTCTTT.

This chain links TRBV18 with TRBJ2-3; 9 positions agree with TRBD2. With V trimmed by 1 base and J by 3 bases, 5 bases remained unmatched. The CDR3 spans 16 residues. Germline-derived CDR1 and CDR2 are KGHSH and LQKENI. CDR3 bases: TGTGCCAGCTCACCACTGGCGGGGGGGCCGACAGATACGCAGTATTTT. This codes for CASSPLAGGPTDTQYF.

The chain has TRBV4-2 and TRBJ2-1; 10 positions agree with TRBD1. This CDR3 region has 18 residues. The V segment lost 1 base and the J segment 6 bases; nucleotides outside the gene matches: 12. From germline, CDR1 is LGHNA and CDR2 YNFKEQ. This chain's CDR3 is CASSQAPGQGLGSNEQFF. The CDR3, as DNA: TGTGCCAGCAGCCAAGCCCCGGGACAGGGGTTGGGGTCCAATGAGCAGTTCTTC.

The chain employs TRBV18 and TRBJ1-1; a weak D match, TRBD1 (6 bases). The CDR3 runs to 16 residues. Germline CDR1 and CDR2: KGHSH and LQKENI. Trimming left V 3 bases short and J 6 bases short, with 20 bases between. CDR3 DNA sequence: TGTGCCAGCTCACCTCTTGAACGGGGGGGCATGGCTGAAGCTTTCTTT. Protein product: CASSPLERGGMAEAFF.

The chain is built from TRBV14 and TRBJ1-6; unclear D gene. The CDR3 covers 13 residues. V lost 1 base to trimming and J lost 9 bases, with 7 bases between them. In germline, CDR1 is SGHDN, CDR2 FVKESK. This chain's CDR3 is CASSQVDSSPLHF. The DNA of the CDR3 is TGTGCCAGCAGCCAAGTTGATAGTTCACCCCTCCACTTT.

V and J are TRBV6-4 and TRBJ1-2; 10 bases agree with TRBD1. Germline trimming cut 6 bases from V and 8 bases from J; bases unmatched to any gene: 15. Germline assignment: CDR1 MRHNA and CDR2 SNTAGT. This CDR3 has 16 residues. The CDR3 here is CASRRGDRGGPLGYTF. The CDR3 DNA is TGTGCCAGCAGAAGGGGGGACAGGGGAGGACCTCTAGGCTACACCTTC.

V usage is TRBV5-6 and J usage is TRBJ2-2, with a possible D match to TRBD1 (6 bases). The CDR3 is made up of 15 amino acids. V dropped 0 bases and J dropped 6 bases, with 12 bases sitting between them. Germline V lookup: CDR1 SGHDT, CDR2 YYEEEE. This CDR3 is CASSLGARGSGELFF. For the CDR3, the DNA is TGTGCCAGCAGCTTGGGGGCGAGGGGGTCCGGGGAGCTGTTTTTT.

The DNA for the CDR3 is TGTGCCAGCAGCTTTAGCCGGGTCCGCGACGCCAATGAAAAACTGTTTTTT. Protein sequence: CASSFSRVRDANEKLFF. The chain employs TRBV5-6 and TRBJ1-4; D gene ambiguous. The V end was cut by 2 bases, the J end by 5 bases, with 19 bases between. Germline-derived CDR1 and CDR2 are SGHDT and YYEEEE. The CDR3 has 17 residues. The variable domain in full, completed from reference TRBV5-6 and TRBJ1-4, reads DAGVTQSPTHLIKTRGQQVTLRCSPKSGHDTVSWYQQALGQGPQFIFQYYEEEERQRGNFPDRFSGHQFPNYSSELNVNALLLGDSALYLCASSFSRVRDANEKLFFGSGTQLSVL.

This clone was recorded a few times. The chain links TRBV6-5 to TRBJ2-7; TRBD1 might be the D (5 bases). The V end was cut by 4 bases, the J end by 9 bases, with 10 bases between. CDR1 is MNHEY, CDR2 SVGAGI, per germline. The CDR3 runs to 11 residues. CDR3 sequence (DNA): TGTGCCAGCAGTTCTCAGGGTCCGCAGTACTTC. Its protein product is CASSSQGPQYF.

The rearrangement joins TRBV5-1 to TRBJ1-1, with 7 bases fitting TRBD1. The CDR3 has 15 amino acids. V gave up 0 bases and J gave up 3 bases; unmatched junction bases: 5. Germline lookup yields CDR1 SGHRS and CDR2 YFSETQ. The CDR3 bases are TGCGCCAGCAGCTTGGAACCGGGACAGTACACTGAAGCTTTCTTT. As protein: CASSLEPGQYTEAFF.

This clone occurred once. The CDR3 region has the DNA TGTGCCAGCAGTTTAATTCCGGGACAGGGAGTCCCAAGTCAGCCCCAGCATTTT. It translates to CASSLIPGQGVPSQPQHF. The chain joins TRBV28 to TRBJ1-5; 9 bases map to TRBD1. Germline trimming cut 2 bases from V and 6 bases from J; bases unmatched to any gene: 14. This CDR3 is 18 amino acids long. CDR1 is MDHEN, CDR2 SYDVKM, per germline.

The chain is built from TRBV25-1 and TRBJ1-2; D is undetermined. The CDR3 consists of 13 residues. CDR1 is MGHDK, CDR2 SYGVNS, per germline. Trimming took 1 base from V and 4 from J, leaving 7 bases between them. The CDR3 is CASSEFLAYGYTF. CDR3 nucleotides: TGTGCCAGCAGTGAATTTCTAGCCTATGGCTACACCTTC.

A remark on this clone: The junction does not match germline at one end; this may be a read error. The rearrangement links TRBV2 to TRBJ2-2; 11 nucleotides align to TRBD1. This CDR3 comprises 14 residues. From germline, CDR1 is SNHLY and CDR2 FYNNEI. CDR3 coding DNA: TGTGCCAGCAGTGAATTAAGGGGACAGGGGGGGCTGTTTTTT. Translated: CASSELRGQGGLFF. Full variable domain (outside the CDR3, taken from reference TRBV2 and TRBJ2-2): EPEVTQTPSHQVTQMGQEVILRCVPISNHLYFYWYRQILGQKVEFLVSFYNNEISEKSEIFDDQFSVERPDGSNFTLKIRSTKLEDSAMYFCASSELRGQGGLFFGEGSRLTVL.

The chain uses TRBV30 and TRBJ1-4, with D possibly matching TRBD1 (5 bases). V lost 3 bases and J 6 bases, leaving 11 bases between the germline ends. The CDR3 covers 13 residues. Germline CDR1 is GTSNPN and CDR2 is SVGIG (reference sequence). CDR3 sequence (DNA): TGTGCCTGGAGAAGGGGCATAGATGAAAAACTGTTTTTT. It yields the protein CAWRRGIDEKLFF. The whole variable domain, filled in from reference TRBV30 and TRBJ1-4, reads SQTIHQWPATLVQPVGSPLSLECTVEGTSNPNLYWYRQAAGRGLQLLFYSVGIGQISSEVPQNLSASRPQDRQFILSSKKLLLSDSGFYLCAWRRGIDEKLFFGSGTQLSVL.

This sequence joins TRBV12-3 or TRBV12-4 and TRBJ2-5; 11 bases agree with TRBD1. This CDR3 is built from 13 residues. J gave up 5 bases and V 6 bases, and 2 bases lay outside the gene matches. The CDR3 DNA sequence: TGTGCCAGCAGGGGACAGGGGGAGGAGACCCAGTACTTC. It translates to CASRGQGEETQYF.

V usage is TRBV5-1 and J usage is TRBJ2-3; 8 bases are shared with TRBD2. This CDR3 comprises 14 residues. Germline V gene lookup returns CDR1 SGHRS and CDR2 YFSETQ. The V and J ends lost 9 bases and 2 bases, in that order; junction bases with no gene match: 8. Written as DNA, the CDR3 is TGCGCCACGGCAGCGGGGGACCTCACAGATACGCAGTATTTT. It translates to CATAAGDLTDTQYF.

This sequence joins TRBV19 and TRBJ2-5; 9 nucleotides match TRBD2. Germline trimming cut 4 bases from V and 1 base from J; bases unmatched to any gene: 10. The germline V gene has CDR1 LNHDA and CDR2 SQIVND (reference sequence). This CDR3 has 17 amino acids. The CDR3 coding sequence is TGTGCCAGTAGTAGGCGCCGAATGACTAGCGGCCAAGAGACCCAGTACTTC. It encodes CASSRRRMTSGQETQYF. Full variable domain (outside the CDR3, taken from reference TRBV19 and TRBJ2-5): DGGITQSPKYLFRKEGQNVTLSCEQNLNHDAMYWYRQDPGQGLRLIYYSQIVNDFQKGDIAEGYSVSREKKESFPLTVTSAQKNPTAFYLCASSRRRMTSGQETQYFGPGTRLLVL.

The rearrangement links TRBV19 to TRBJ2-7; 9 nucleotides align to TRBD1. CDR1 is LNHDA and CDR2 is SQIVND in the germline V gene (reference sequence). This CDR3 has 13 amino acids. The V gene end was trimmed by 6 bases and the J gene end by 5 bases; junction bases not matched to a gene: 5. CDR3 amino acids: CASSRTGDDEQYF. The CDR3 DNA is TGTGCCAGTAGCAGGACAGGGGATGACGAGCAGTACTTC.